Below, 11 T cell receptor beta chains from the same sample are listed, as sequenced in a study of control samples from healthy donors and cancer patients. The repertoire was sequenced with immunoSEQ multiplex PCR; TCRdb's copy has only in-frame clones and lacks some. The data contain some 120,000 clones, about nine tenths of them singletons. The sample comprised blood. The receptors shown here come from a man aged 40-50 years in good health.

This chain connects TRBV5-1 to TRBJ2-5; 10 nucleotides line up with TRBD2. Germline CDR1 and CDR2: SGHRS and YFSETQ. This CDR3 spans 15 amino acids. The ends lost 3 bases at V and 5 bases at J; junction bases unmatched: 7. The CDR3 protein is CASSWEGTSVETQYF. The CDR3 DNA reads TGCGCCAGCAGCTGGGAGGGGACTAGCGTGGAGACCCAGTACTTC.

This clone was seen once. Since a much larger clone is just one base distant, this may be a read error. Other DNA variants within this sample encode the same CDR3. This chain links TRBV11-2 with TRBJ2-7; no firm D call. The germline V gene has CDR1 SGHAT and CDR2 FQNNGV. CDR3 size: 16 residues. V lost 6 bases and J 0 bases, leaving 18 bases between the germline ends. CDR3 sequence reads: CASSLHDGVSSYEQYF. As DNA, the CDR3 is TGTGCCAGCAGTTTACATGATGGCGTAAGCTCCTACGAGCAGTACTTC.

The CDR3 reads CASSPLGAGATYEQYF. CDR3 DNA sequence: TGTGCCAGCAGCCCCCTCGGAGCGGGGGCCACCTACGAGCAGTACTTC. The rearrangement links TRBV3-1 (or the pseudogene TRBV3-2) to TRBJ2-7; 8 nucleotides agree with TRBD2. With 4 bases clipped from V and 2 bases from J, the junction kept 10 bases outside the gene matches. CDR1 is LGHDT, CDR2 YNNKEL, per germline (reference sequence). This CDR3 contains 16 residues.

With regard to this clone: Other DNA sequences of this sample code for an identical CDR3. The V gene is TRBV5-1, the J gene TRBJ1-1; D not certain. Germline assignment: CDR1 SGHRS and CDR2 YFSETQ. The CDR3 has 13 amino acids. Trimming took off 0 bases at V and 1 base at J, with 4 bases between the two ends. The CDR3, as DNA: TGCGCCAGCAGCTTGGGTTCGAACACTGAAGCTTTCTTT. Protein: CASSLGSNTEAFF.

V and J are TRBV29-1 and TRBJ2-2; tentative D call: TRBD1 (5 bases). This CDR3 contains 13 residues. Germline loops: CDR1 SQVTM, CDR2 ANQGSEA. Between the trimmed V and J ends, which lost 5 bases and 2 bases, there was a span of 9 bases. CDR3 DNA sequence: TGCAGCGTTCAGGGTGCCAACACCGGGGAGCTGTTTTTT. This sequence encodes CSVQGANTGELFF.

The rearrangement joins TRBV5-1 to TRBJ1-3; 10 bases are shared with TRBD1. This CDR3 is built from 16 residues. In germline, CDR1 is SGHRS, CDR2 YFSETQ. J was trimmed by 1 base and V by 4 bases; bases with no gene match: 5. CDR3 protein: CASSISGQGSGNTIYF. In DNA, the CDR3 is TGCGCCAGCAGCATATCGGGACAGGGGTCTGGAAACACCATATATTTT.

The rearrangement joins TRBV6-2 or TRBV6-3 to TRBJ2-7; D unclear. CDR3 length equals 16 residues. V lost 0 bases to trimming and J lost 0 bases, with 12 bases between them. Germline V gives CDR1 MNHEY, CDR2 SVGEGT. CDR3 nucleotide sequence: TGTGCCAGCAGTTACTCGATAGGGAAGATCTCCTACGAGCAGTACTTC. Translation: CASSYSIGKISYEQYF.

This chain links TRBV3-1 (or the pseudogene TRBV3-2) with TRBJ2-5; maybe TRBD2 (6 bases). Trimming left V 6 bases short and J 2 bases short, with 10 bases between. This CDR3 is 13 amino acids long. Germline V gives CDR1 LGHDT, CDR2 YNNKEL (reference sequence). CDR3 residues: CASRGGRQETQYF. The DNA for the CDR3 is TGTGCCAGCAGGGGGGGTCGACAAGAGACCCAGTACTTC.

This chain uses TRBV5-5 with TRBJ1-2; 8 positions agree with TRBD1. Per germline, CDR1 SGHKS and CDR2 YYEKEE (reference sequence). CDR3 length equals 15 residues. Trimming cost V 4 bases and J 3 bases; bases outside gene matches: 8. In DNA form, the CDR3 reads TGTGCCAGCAGCCCCCAGGGGGCGCAAGACTATGGCTACACCTTC. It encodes CASSPQGAQDYGYTF.

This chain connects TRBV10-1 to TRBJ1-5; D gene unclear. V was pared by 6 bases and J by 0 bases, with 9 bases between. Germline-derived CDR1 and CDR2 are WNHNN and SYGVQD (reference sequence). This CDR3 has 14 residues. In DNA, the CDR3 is TGCGCCAGCAGCCCTGTGGGTAGCAATCAGCCCCAGCATTTT. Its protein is CASSPVGSNQPQHF.

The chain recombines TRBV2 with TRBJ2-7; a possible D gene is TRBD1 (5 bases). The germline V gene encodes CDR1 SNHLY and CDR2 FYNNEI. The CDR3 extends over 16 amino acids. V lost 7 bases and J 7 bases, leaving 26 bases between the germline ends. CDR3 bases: TGTGCCAGCAACAGCCCCCGTCAGGGCCTGCGTGTGGAGCAGTACTTC. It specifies CASNSPRQGLRVEQYF.